The T cell receptor (beta chain) described here comes from a study of blood T cell repertoires in COVID-19. Study details: Some COVID-19 samples were acute and others convalescent; all came from the United States, Italy and Spain.

The CDR3 contains 16 residues. Germline V gene lookup returns CDR1 SGHVS and CDR2 FQNEAQ. The ends lost 0 bases at V and 3 bases at J; junction bases unmatched: 6. Some clones are missing from TCRdb's copy, which holds only in-frame ones; the method was immunoSEQ multiplex PCR. The sample lists about 200,000 clones, 70% to 90% seen once, with less than 4.5% in the top ten. V is TRBV7-8 and J is TRBJ2-5, with 8 bases matching TRBD2. Material for sequencing was peripheral blood. The origin of this receptor is a man over 45 with acute or convalescent COVID-19. The CDR3 region is CASSLATGGRKETQYF. The CDR3 DNA reads as TGTGCCAGCAGCTTAGCGACGGGGGGGCGAAAAGAGACCCAGTACTTC.